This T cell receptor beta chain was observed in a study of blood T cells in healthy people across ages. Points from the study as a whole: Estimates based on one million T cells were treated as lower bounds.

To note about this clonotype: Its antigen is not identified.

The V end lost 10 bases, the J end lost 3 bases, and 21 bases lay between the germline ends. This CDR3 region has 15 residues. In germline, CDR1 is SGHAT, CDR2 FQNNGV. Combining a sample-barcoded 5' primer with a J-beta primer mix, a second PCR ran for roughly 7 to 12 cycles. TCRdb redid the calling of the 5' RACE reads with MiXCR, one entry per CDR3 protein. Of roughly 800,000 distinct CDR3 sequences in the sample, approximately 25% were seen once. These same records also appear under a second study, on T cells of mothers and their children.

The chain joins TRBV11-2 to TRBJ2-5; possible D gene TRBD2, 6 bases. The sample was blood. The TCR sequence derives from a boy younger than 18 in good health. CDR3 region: CATMDAMRREETQYF. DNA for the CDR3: TGTGCCACCATGGACGCGATGAGGAGGGAAGAGACCCAGTACTTC.